The clone carrying this T cell receptor (beta chain) was counted once. Samples were collected from each patient before treatment and during treatment. Each patient gave between 1 and 8 of them in total. The V gene's germline CDR1 is GTSNPN and CDR2 SVGIG (reference sequence). This CDR3 has 17 residues. The J segment lost 2 bases and the V segment lost 6 bases, leaving 15 bases of the junction unmatched. Synthetic spike-ins, TCR analog templates, were added into each PCR. Measured with immunoSEQ multiplex PCR; TCRdb has only the in-frame clones, and not every one. The sample has 35,000 to 45,000 clones; about 80% are singletons. This specimen belongs to a study of PD-L1 blockade in urothelial cancer. Across the study: Counts from blood samples showed a median of approximately 150,000 T cells.

The clonotype originates from a man aged 65 to 79 with urothelial cancer. This rearrangement joins TRBV30 to TRBJ2-1; TRBD2 agrees at 8 bases. Sequenced here: PBMCs, sampled around atezolizumab (anti-PD-L1) treatment. The CDR3 loop is CACQGIQASGPYNEQFF. In nucleotides, the CDR3 is TGTGCCTGCCAGGGGATCCAGGCTAGCGGGCCCTACAATGAGCAGTTCTTC.